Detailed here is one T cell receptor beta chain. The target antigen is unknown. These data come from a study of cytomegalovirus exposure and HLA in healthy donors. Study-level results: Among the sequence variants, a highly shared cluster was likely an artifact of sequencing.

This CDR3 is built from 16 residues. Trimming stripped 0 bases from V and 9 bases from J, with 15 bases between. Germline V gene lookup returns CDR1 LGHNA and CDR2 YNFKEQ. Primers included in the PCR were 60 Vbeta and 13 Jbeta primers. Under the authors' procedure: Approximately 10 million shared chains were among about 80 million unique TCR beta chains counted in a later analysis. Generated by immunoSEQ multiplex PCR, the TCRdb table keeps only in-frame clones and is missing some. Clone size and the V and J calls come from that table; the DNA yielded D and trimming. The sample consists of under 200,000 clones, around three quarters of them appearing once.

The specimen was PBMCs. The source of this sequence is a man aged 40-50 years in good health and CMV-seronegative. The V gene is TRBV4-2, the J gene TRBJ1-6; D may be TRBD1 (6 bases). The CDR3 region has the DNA TGTGCCAGCAGCCAAGAGGCCTCAGGGGTGGGTTCACCCCTCCACTTT. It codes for CASSQEASGVGSPLHF.